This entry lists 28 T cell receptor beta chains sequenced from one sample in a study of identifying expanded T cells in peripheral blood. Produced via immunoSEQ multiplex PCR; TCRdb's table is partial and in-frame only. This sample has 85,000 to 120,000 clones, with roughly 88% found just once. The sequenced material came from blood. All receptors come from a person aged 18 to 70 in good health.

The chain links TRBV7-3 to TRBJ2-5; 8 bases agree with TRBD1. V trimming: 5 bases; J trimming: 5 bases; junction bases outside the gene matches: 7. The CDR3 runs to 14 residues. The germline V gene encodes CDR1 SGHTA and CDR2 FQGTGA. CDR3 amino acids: CASSPDRGWETQYF. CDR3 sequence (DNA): TGTGCCAGCAGCCCAGACAGGGGCTGGGAGACCCAGTACTTC.

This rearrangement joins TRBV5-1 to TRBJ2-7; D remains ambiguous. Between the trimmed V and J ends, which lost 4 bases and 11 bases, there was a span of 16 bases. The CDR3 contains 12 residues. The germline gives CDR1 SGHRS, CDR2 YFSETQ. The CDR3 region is CASSPDTDREYF. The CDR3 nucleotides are TGCGCCAGCAGCCCAGACACGGATAGGGAGTACTTC.

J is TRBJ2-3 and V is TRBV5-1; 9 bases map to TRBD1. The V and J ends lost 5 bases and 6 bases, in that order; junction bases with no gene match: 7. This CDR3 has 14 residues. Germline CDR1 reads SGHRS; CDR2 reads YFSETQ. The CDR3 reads CASRAGTGTDTQYF. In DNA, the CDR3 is TGCGCCAGCAGAGCCGGGACAGGGACGGATACGCAGTATTTT.

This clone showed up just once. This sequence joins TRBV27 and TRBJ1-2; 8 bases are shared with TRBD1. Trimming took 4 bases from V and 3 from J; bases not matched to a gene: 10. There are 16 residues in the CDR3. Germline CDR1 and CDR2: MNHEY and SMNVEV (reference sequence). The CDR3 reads CASSSLQGERYYGYTF. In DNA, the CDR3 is TGTGCCAGCAGTTCGCTACAGGGGGAGCGGTACTATGGCTACACCTTC.

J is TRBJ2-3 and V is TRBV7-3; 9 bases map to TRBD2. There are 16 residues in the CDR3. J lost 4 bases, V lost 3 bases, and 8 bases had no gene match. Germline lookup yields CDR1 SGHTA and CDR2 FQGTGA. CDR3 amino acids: CASSFYSGRGSDTQYF. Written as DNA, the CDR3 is TGTGCCAGCAGCTTCTATAGCGGGAGAGGATCAGATACGCAGTATTTT.

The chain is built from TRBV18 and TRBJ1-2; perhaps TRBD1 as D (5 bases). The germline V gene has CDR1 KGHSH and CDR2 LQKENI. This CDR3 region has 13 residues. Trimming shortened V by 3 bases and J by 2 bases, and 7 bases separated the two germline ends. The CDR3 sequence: CASSPEGNYGYTF. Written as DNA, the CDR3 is TGTGCCAGCTCACCGGAGGGGAACTATGGCTACACCTTC.

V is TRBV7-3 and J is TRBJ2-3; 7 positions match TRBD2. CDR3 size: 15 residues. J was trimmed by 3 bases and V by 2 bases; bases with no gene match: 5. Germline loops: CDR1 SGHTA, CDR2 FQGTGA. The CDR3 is CASSLAPGGTDTQYF. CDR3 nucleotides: TGTGCCAGCAGCTTAGCCCCGGGGGGTACAGATACGCAGTATTTT.

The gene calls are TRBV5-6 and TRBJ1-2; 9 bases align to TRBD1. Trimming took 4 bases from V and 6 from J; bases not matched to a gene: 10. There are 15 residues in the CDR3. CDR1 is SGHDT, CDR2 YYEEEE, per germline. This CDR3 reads CASSPNRGRSNGYTF. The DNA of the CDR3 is TGTGCCAGCAGCCCGAACAGGGGGCGTTCGAATGGCTACACCTTC. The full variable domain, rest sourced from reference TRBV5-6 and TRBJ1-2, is DAGVTQSPTHLIKTRGQQVTLRCSPKSGHDTVSWYQQALGQGPQFIFQYYEEEERQRGNFPDRFSGHQFPNYSSELNVNALLLGDSALYLCASSPNRGRSNGYTFGSGTRLTVV.

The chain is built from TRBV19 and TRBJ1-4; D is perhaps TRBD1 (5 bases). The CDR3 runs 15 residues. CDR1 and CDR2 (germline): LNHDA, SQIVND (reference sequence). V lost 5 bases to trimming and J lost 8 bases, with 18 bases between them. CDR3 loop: CASSGGAYGREKLFF. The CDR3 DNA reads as TGTGCCAGTAGTGGCGGGGCATACGGGAGAGAAAAACTGTTTTTT.

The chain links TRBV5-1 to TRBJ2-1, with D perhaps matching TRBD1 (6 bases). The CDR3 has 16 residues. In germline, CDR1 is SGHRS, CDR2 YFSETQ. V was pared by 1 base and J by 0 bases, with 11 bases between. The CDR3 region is CASSLTGSSSYNEQFF. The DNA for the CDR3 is TGCGCCAGCAGCTTGACAGGGAGCAGCTCCTACAATGAGCAGTTCTTC.

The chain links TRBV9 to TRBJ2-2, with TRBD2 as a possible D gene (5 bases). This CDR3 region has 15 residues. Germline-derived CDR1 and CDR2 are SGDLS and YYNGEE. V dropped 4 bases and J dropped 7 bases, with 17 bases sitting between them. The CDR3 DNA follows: TGTGCCAGCAGCCCTGACTATCCGGGGTACGGGGAGCTGTTTTTT. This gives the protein CASSPDYPGYGELFF.

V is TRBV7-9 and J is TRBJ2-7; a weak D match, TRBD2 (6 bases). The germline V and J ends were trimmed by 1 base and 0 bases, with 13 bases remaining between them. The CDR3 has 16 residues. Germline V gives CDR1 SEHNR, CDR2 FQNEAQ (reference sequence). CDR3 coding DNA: TGTGCCAGCAGCTTAGTTCTGGGCGGGAACTCCTACGAGCAGTACTTC. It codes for CASSLVLGGNSYEQYF.

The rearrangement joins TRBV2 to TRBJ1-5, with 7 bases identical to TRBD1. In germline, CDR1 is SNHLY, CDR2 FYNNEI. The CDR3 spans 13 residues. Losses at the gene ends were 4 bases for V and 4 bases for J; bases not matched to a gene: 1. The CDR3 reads CASSGGQNQPQHF. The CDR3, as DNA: TGTGCCAGCAGTGGGGGACAGAATCAGCCCCAGCATTTT. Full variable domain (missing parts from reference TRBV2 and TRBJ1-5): EPEVTQTPSHQVTQMGQEVILRCVPISNHLYFYWYRQILGQKVEFLVSFYNNEISEKSEIFDDQFSVERPDGSNFTLKIRSTKLEDSAMYFCASSGGQNQPQHFGDGTRLSIL.

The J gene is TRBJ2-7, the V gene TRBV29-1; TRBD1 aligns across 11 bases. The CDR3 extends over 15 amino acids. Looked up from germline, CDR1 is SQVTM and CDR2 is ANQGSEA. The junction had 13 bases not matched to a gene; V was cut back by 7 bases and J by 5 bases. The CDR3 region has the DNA TGCAGCGGAACTCTCCGGGACAGGGGGAGGGACGAGCAGTACTTC. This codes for CSGTLRDRGRDEQYF.

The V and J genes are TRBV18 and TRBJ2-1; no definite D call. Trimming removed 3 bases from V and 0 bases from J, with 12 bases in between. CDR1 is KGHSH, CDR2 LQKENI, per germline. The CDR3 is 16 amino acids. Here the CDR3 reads CASSPSVGGSYNEQFF. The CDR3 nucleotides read TGTGCCAGCTCACCCTCAGTGGGCGGCTCCTACAATGAGCAGTTCTTC.

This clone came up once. The CDR3 reads CASIRGGGTDTQYF. CDR3 nucleotides: TGTGCCAGCATCCGGGGGGGAGGCACAGATACGCAGTATTTT. The chain uses TRBV2 and TRBJ2-3; 8 positions match TRBD2. Unmatched junction bases numbered 4, after V lost 7 bases and J lost 1 base. The CDR3 length is 14 residues. Germline CDR1 and CDR2: SNHLY and FYNNEI.

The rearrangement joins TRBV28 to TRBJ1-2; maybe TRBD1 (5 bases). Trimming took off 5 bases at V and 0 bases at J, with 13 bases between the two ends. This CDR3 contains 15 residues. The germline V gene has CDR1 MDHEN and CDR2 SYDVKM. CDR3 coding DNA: TGTGCCAGCAGTGGGGCGGGCCCAGCTAACTATGGCTACACCTTC. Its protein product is CASSGAGPANYGYTF.

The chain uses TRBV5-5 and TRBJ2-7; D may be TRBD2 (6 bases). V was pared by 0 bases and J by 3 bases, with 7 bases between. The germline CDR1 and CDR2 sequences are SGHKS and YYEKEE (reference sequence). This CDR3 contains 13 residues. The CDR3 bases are TGTGCCAGCAGCTTGGGCGGGGTCTACGAGCAGTACTTC. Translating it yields CASSLGGVYEQYF.

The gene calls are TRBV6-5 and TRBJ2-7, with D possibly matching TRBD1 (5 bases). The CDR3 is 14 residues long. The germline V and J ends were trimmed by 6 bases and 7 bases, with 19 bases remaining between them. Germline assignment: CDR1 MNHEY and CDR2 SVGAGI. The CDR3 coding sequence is TGTGCCAGCAGCCCGAGGACAACCTCGTGGGAGCAGTACTTC. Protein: CASSPRTTSWEQYF.

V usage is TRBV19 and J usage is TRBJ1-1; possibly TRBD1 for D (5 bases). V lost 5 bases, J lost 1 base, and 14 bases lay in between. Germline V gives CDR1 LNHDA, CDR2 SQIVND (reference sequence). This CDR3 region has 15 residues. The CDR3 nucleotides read TGTGCCAGTAGTGCCGAAGGGGAGGAGAACACTGAAGCTTTCTTT. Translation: CASSAEGEENTEAFF.

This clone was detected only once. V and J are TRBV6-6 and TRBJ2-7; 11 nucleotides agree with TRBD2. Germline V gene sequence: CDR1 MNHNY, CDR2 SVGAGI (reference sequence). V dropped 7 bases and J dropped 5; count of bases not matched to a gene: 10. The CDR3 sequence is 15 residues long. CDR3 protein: CASKPPTSGVNEQYF. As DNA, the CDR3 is TGTGCCAGCAAACCCCCGACTAGCGGGGTCAACGAGCAGTACTTC.

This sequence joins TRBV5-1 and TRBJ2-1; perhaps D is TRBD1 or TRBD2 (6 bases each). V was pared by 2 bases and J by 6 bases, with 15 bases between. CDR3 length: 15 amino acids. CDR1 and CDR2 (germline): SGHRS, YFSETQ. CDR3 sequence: CASSFNQGRFNEQFF. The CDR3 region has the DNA TGCGCCAGCAGCTTCAACCAGGGGAGGTTCAATGAGCAGTTCTTC.

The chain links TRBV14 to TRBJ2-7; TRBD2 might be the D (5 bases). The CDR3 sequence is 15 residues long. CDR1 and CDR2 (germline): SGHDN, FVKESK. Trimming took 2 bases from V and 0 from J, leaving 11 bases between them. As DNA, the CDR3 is TGTGCCAGCAGCCAAAGGCAGCGGTCCTCCTACGAGCAGTACTTC. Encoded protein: CASSQRQRSSYEQYF.

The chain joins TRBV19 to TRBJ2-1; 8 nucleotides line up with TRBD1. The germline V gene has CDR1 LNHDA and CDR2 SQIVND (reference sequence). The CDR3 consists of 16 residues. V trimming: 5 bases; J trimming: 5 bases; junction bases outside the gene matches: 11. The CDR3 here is CASSRGQGRTHNEQFF. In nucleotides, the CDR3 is TGTGCCAGTAGTCGCGGACAGGGCCGAACTCACAATGAGCAGTTCTTC.

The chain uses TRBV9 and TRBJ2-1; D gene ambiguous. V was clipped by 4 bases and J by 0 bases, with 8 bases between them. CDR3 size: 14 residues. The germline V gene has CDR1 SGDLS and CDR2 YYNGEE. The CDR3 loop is CASSSTSSYNEQFF. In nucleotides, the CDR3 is TGTGCCAGCAGCAGCACGAGCTCCTACAATGAGCAGTTCTTC.

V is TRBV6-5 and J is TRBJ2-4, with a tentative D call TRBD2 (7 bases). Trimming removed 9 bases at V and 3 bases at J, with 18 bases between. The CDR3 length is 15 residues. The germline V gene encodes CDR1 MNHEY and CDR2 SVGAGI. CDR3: CASRPGVAGKNIQYF. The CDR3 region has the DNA TGTGCCAGTCGACCAGGGGTAGCGGGCAAAAACATTCAGTACTTC.

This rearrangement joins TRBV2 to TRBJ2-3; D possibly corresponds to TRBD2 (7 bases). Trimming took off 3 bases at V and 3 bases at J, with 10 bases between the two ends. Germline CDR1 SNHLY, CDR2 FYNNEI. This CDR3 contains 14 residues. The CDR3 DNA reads TGTGCCAGCAGTGAGGCGGGGGCGACAGATACGCAGTATTTT. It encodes CASSEAGATDTQYF.

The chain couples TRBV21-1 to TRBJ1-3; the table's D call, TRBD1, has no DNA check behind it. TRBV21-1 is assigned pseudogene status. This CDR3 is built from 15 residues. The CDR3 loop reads CASSRRTGGGNTIYF. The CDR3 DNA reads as TGTGCCAGCAGCCGCCGGACAGGGGGTGGAAACACCATATATTTT.